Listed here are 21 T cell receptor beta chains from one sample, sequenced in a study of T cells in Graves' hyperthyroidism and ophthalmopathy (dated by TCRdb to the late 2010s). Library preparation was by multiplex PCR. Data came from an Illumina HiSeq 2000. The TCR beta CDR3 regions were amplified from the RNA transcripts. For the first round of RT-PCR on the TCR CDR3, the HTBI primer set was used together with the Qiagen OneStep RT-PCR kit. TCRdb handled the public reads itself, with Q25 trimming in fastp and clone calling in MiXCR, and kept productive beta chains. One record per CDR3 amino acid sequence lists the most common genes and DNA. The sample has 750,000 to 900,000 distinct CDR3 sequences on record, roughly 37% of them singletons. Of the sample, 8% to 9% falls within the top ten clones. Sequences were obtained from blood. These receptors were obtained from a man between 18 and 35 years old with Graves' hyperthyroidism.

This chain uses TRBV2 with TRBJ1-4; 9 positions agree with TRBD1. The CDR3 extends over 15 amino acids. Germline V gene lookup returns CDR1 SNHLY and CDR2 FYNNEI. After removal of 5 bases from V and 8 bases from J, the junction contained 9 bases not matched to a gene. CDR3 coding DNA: TGTGCCAGCAGTCGAAACAGGGGGCTTGGCGAAAAACTGTTTTTT. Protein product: CASSRNRGLGEKLFF.

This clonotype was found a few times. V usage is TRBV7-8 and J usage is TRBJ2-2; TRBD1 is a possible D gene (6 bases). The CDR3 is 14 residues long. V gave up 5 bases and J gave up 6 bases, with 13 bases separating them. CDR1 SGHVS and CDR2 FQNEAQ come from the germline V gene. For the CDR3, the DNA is TGTGCCAGCAGCCCGACAGGCCTACCCGGGGAGCTGTTTTTT. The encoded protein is CASSPTGLPGELFF.

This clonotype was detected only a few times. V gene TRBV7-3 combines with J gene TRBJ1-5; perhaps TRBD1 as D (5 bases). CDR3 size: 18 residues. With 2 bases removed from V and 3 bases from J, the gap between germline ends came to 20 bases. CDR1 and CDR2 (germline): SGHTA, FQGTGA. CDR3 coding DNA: TGTGCCAGCAGCTTACGGCCGGGACCGGCAGGGTTCAATCAGCCCCAGCATTTT. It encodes CASSLRPGPAGFNQPQHF.

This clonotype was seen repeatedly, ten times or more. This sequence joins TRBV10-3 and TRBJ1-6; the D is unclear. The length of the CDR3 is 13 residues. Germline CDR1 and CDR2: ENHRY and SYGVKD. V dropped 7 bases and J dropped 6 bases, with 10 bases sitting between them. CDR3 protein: CAIMQEPNSPLHF. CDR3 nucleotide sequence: TGTGCCATCATGCAGGAGCCTAATTCACCCCTCCACTTT.

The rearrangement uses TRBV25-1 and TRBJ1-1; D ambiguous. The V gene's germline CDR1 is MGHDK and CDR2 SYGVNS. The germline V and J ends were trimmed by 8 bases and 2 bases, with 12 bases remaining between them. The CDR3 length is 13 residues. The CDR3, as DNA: TGTGCCAGCGTTGAATTGCTAAACACTGAAGCTTTCTTT. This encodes CASVELLNTEAFF.

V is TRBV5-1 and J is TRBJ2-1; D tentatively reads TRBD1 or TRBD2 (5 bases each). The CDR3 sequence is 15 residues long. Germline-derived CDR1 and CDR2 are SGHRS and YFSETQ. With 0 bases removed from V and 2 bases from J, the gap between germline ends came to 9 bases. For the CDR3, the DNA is TGCGCCAGCAGCTTGGGGGACGGAGCCTACAATGAGCAGTTCTTC. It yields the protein CASSLGDGAYNEQFF.

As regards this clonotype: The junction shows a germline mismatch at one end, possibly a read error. CDR3 coding DNA: TGCAGCCCTGGACGGCGAGGGGGAACCACCATATATTTT. Translation gives CSPGRRGGTTIYF. The chain carries TRBV29-1 and TRBJ1-3, with D possibly being TRBD1 (6 bases). CDR3 size: 13 residues. The germline V gene encodes CDR1 SQVTM and CDR2 ANQGSEA.

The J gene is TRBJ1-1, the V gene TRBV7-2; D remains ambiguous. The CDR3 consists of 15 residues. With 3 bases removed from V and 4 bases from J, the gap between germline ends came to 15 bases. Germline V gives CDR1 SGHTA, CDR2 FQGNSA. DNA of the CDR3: TGTGCCAGCAGCTTGTCGGTAGTCGGAGGCACTGAAGCTTTCTTT. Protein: CASSLSVVGGTEAFF. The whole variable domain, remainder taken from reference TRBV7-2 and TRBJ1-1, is GAGVSQSPSNKVTEKGKDVELRCDPISGHTALYWYRQSLGQGLEFLIYFQGNSAPDKSGLPSDRFSAERTGGSVSTLTIQRTQQEDSAVYLCASSLSVVGGTEAFFGQGTRLTVV.

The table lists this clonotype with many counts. The CDR3 region is CASSMTFRNQPQHF. Here the CDR3 DNA reads TGCGCCAGCAGCATGACTTTCCGCAATCAGCCCCAGCATTTT. The V call is TRBV4-1, the J call TRBJ1-5; unclear D gene. Germline V gene data show CDR1 as MGHRA and CDR2 as YSYEKL. Trimming removed 5 bases at V and 2 bases at J, with 10 bases between. The CDR3 sequence is 14 residues long.

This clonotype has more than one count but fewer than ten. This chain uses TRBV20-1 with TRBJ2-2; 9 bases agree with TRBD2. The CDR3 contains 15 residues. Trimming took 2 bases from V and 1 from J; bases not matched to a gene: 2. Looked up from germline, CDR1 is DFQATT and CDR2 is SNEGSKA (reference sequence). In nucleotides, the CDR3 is TGCAGTGCTAGATATAGCGGGAGGAACACCGGGGAGCTGTTTTTT. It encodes CSARYSGRNTGELFF.

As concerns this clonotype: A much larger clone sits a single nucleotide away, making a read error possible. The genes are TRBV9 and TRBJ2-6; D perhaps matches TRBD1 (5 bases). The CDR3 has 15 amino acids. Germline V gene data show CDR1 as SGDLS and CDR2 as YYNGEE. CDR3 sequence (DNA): TGTGCCAGCAGCGACCGCTCAGTAGGGGCCAACGCCCTGACTTTC. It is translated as CASSDRSVGANALTF.

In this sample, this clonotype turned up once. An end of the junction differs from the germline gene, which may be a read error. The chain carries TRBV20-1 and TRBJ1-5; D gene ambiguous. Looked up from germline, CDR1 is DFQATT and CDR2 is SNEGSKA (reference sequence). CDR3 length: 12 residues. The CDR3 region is CGAREGNQPQHF. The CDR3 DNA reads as TGCGGTGCTAGAGAGGGCAATCAGCCCCAGCATTTT.

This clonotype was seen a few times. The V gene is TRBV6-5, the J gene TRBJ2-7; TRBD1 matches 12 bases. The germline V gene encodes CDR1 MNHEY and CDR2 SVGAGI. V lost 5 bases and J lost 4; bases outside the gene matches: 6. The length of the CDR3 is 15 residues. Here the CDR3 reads CASSIPGQGAYEQYF. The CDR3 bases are TGTGCCAGCAGTATCCCGGGACAGGGGGCTTACGAGCAGTACTTC.

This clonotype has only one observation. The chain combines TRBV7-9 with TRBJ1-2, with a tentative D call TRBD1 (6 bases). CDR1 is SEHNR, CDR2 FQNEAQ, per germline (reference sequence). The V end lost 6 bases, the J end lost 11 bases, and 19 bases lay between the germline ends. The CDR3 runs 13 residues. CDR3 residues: CASRPNRDTLYTF. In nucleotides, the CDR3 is TGTGCCAGCAGACCGAACAGGGACACTCTATACACCTTC.

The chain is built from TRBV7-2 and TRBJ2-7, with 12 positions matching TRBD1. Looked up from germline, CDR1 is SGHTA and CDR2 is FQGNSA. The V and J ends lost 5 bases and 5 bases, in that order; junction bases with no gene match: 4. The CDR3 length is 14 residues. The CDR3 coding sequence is TGTGCCAGCAGCCAAGGGGACAGGGGGCACGAGCAGTACTTC. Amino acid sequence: CASSQGDRGHEQYF.

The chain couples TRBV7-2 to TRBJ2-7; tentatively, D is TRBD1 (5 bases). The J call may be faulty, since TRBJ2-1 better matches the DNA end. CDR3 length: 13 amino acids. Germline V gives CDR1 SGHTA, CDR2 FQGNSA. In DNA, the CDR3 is TGTGCCAGCAGCTTAAGACAGCACCTTGAGCAGTTCTTC. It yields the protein CASSLRQHLEQFF.

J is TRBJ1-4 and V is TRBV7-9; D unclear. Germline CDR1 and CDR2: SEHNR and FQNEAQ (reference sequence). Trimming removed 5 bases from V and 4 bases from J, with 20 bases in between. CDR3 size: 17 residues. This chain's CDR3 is CASSQDYGDAYNEKLFF. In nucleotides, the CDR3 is TGTGCCAGCAGCCAAGATTACGGCGACGCCTATAATGAAAAACTGTTTTTT.

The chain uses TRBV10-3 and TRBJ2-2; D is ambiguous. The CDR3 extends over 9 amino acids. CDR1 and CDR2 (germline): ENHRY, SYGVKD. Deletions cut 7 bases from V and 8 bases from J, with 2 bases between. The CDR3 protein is CAIKGELFF. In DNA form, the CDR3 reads TGTGCCATCAAAGGGGAGCTGTTTTTT.

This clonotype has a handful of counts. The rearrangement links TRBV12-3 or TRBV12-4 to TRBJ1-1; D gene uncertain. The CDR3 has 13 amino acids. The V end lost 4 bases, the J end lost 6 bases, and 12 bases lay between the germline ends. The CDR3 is CASSSPSKAEAFF. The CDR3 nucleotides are TGTGCCAGCAGTTCGCCAAGTAAGGCTGAAGCTTTCTTT.

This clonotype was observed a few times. The CDR3 nucleotides read TGTGCCAGCCGAGGCATCCGGGACAGAAACACCGGGGAGCTGTTTTTT. This codes for CASRGIRDRNTGELFF. The rearrangement joins TRBV11-2 to TRBJ2-2; 7 bases are a match to TRBD1. V shed 8 bases, J shed 2 bases, and the junction held 11 bases outside the gene matches. CDR3 size: 16 residues. In germline, CDR1 is SGHAT, CDR2 FQNNGV.

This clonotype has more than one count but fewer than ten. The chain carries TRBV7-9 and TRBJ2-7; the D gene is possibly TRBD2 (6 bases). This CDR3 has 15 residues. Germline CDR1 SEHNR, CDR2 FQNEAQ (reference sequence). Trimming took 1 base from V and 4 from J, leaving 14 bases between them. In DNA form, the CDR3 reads TGTGCCAGCAGCTTAGGAGCGGGTAGCGAGTACGAGCAGTACTTC. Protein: CASSLGAGSEYEQYF.